This T cell receptor beta chain was captured in a study of cytomegalovirus exposure and HLA in healthy donors. V gave up 7 bases and J gave up 10 bases, with 16 bases separating them. CDR1 SQVTM and CDR2 ANQGSEA come from the germline V gene. The CDR3 spans 12 residues. Healthy individuals who donated bone marrow served as the donors. Primers for the PCR totalled 60 Vbeta and 13 Jbeta. TCRdb keeps only in-frame clones here, not all; method: immunoSEQ multiplex PCR. The sample yields 150,000 to 200,000 clones, approximately 81% seen once. This receptor was taken from a woman between 45 and 60 years old in good health and CMV-seronegative. Sequenced input: PBMCs. The chain combines TRBV29-1 with TRBJ1-4; tentative D call: TRBD1 (5 bases). The CDR3 DNA reads TGCAGCGCCCAAGGCGGGGGTATAAAACTGTTTTTT. This sequence encodes CSAQGGGIKLFF.